The entry below gives a single T cell receptor beta chain sequence along with its context. This entry belongs to a study of cytomegalovirus exposure and HLA in healthy donors. With 60 Vbeta and 13 Jbeta primers, the PCR was carried out. Sequencing used immunoSEQ multiplex PCR; TCRdb keeps in-frame clones, though not all of them. The sample spans tens of thousands of clones; the ten largest clones claim under 1.5%. Germline assignment: CDR1 ENHRY and CDR2 SYGVKD. This CDR3 region has 16 residues. Trimming cost V 6 bases and J 4 bases, with 20 bases left between them. The V call is TRBV10-3, the J call TRBJ2-3; D ambiguous. The clonotype comes from an older woman in good health and CMV-seronegative. Sequencing was carried out using PBMCs. The chain's CDR3 is CAISETGPSTADTQYF. As DNA, the CDR3 is TGTGCCATCAGCGAGACCGGTCCTTCAACGGCAGATACGCAGTATTTT.